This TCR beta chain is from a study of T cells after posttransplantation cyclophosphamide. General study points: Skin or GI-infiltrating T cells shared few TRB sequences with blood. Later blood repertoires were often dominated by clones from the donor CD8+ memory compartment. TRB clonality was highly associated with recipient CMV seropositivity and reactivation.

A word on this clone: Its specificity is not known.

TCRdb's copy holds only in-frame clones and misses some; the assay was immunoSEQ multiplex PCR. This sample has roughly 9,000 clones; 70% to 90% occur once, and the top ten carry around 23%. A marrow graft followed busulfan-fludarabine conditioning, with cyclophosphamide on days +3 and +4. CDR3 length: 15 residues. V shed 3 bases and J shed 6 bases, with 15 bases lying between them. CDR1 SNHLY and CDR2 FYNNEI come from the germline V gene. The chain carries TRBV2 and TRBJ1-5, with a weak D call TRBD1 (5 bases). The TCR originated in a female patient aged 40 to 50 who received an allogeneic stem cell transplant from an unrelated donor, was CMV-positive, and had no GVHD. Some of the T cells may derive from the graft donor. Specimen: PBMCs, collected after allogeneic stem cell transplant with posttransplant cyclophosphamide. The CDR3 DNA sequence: TGTGCCAGCAGTGAGGTAGGAGGGGCGAGTCAGCCCCAGCATTTT. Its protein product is CASSEVGGASQPQHF.